The 32 T cell receptor beta chains reported below all come from one sample, sequenced in a study of beta chain features in type 1 diabetes. Whole-study findings and limits: Shortening of TCRB CDR3s, moderate but significant, appeared in all four CD4+ subsets of Type 1 diabetes patients.

These receptors have no identified antigens. Expressed TCRB transcripts were sequenced because the entire RNA isolate underwent reverse transcription. Some clones are missing from TCRdb's copy, which holds only in-frame ones; the method was immunoSEQ multiplex PCR. The data show approximately 170,000 clones, approximately 8% seen once. The sample taken for sequencing was central memory CD4+ T cells from blood. The receptors shown here come from a middle-aged woman with type 1 diabetes.

The CDR3 region has the DNA TGTGCCAGCATTGGCCGGTTCACGGGAGGCTACAATGAGCAGTTCTTC. Translation gives CASIGRFTGGYNEQFF. The rearrangement joins TRBV27 to TRBJ2-1, with 7 bases identical to TRBD2. The V segment lost 7 bases and the J segment 3 bases; nucleotides outside the gene matches: 12. The CDR3 is 16 residues long. The V gene's germline CDR1 is MNHEY and CDR2 SMNVEV (reference sequence).

The rearrangement joins TRBV4-3 to TRBJ1-2; TRBD1 agrees at 8 bases. CDR3 length equals 16 residues. V shed 0 bases, J shed 4 bases, and the junction held 7 bases outside the gene matches. Germline CDR1 reads LGHNA; CDR2 reads YSLEER. CDR3 bases: TGCGCCAGCAGCCAAGATGCAGGGGGCATCGGCTATGGCTACACCTTC. It specifies CASSQDAGGIGYGYTF.

Only a few counts were recorded for this clone. The rearrangement uses TRBV7-8 and TRBJ2-3; a weak D match, TRBD1 (5 bases). CDR1 and CDR2 (germline): SGHVS, FQNEAQ. The germline V and J ends were trimmed by 5 bases and 1 base, with 19 bases remaining between them. CDR3 length equals 17 residues. The CDR3 here is CASSEKGVGKGTDTQYF. CDR3 nucleotides: TGTGCCAGCAGCGAGAAAGGGGTAGGGAAAGGCACAGATACGCAGTATTTT.

This clone was seen ten or more times. An end of the junction does not agree with germline; a read error may underlie this. V and J are TRBV9 and TRBJ2-1; 8 bases are a match to TRBD2. This CDR3 spans 15 amino acids. Per germline, CDR1 SGDLS and CDR2 YYNGEE. The CDR3 DNA follows: TGTGCCAGCAGCGTAGGGGACGGGAGGGCCAATGGGCAGTTCTTC. Translation gives CASSVGDGRANGQFF.

Only a few counts were recorded for this clone. This chain connects TRBV7-9 to TRBJ1-5; 10 nucleotides agree with TRBD1. The CDR3 totals 14 residues. V shed 3 bases, J shed 7 bases, and the junction held 3 bases outside the gene matches. The germline V gene encodes CDR1 SEHNR and CDR2 FQNEAQ (reference sequence). The CDR3 DNA sequence: TGTGCCAGCAGCTTGGACAGGGGGTTGCAGCCCCAGCATTTT. This codes for CASSLDRGLQPQHF.

This clone was seen more than once but under ten times. The chain uses TRBV6-5 and TRBJ2-5; D is perhaps TRBD1 (6 bases). Germline V lookup: CDR1 MNHEY, CDR2 SVGAGI. The V gene lost 0 bases and the J gene lost 5 bases, with 16 bases spanning the gap. The CDR3 is 16 amino acids. The CDR3 protein is CASSYSMSQGSETQYF. CDR3 nucleotides: TGTGCCAGCAGTTACTCGATGTCGCAGGGGTCGGAGACCCAGTACTTC.

This clone appeared a few times. CDR3 sequence reads: CASSYRQGNEKLFF. The CDR3 nucleotides read TGTGCCAGCAGCTACCGACAGGGTAATGAAAAACTGTTTTTT. The chain has TRBV5-6 and TRBJ1-4; TRBD1 matches 7 bases. The V and J ends lost 3 bases and 4 bases, in that order; junction bases with no gene match: 3. In germline, CDR1 is SGHDT, CDR2 YYEEEE. The CDR3 has 14 amino acids. The complete variable domain, with remaining parts taken from reference TRBV5-6 and TRBJ1-4, reads DAGVTQSPTHLIKTRGQQVTLRCSPKSGHDTVSWYQQALGQGPQFIFQYYEEEERQRGNFPDRFSGHQFPNYSSELNVNALLLGDSALYLCASSYRQGNEKLFFGSGTQLSVL.

This clone was seen a few times. The V call is TRBV18, the J call TRBJ2-2; perhaps TRBD1 as D (6 bases). The CDR3 spans 14 residues. The germline V gene has CDR1 KGHSH and CDR2 LQKENI. Trimming took 6 bases from V and 0 from J, leaving 8 bases between them. CDR3 protein: CASSGQTNTGELFF. The CDR3 DNA reads as TGTGCCAGCTCCGGACAGACGAACACCGGGGAGCTGTTTTTT.

This clone occurred a few times. The rearrangement uses TRBV5-1 and TRBJ2-7, with 11 nucleotides matching TRBD1. The CDR3 totals 14 residues. The ends lost 4 bases at V and 2 bases at J; junction bases unmatched: 2. From germline, CDR1 is SGHRS and CDR2 YFSETQ. The CDR3 region is CASSEGQGAYEQYF. The CDR3 nucleotides are TGCGCCAGCAGCGAGGGACAGGGGGCCTACGAGCAGTACTTC.

This clone came up many times. The rearrangement uses TRBV7-2 and TRBJ1-1; maybe TRBD1 (5 bases). The CDR3 spans 14 residues. In germline, CDR1 is SGHTA, CDR2 FQGNSA. Trimming took 1 base from V and 0 from J, leaving 6 bases between them. The CDR3: CASSLGQLNTEAFF. The CDR3 coding sequence is TGTGCCAGCAGCTTAGGACAGTTGAACACTGAAGCTTTCTTT. The full variable domain, completed using reference TRBV7-2 and TRBJ1-1, is GAGVSQSPSNKVTEKGKDVELRCDPISGHTALYWYRQSLGQGLEFLIYFQGNSAPDKSGLPSDRFSAERTGGSVSTLTIQRTQQEDSAVYLCASSLGQLNTEAFFGQGTRLTVV.

This sequence joins TRBV7-2 and TRBJ1-2, with D possibly being TRBD1 (6 bases). Trimming left V 3 bases short and J 3 bases short, with 11 bases between. CDR3 size: 14 residues. Germline values: CDR1 SGHTA, CDR2 FQGNSA. In nucleotides, the CDR3 is TGTGCCAGCAGCTTGCATTCAGGGGACTATGGCTACACCTTC. Translated, it gives CASSLHSGDYGYTF.

This chain uses TRBV7-2 with TRBJ1-5, with D perhaps TRBD1 (5 bases). Germline assignment: CDR1 SGHTA and CDR2 FQGNSA. The CDR3 length is 13 residues. Trimming took off 2 bases at V and 5 bases at J, with 7 bases between the two ends. This CDR3 is CASSLLRDQPQHF. DNA of the CDR3: TGTGCCAGCAGCTTACTCAGGGATCAGCCCCAGCATTTT.

The chain recombines TRBV2 with TRBJ2-6; 7 bases fit TRBD1. V shed 4 bases, J shed 1 base, and the junction held 7 bases outside the gene matches. CDR1 is SNHLY, CDR2 FYNNEI, per germline. This CDR3 is built from 17 residues. CDR3 sequence: CASSGDRVGSGANVLTF. In nucleotides, the CDR3 is TGTGCCAGCAGTGGAGACAGGGTGGGGTCTGGGGCCAACGTCCTGACTTTC.

This clone was counted between two and nine times. The chain recombines TRBV2 with TRBJ1-2, with 9 positions matching TRBD1. Germline CDR1 SNHLY, CDR2 FYNNEI. This CDR3 spans 13 amino acids. V dropped 5 bases and J dropped 6; count of bases not matched to a gene: 4. Here the CDR3 DNA reads TGTGCCAGCAGTAAGGGACAGGGTGATGGCTACACCTTC. Protein product: CASSKGQGDGYTF.

This clone was seen only a few times. The V call is TRBV5-1, the J call TRBJ1-1; 12 bases agree with TRBD1. V shed 4 bases, J shed 4 bases, and the junction held 8 bases outside the gene matches. Germline values: CDR1 SGHRS, CDR2 YFSETQ. This CDR3 is built from 16 residues. The chain's CDR3 is CASSVGTGGIGTEAFF. The CDR3 bases are TGCGCCAGCAGCGTCGGGACAGGGGGCATCGGCACTGAAGCTTTCTTT.

This clone has more than one count but fewer than ten. This chain links TRBV6-6 with TRBJ1-5, with a possible D match to TRBD1 (5 bases). The CDR3 contains 14 residues. Germline-derived CDR1 and CDR2 are MNHNY and SVGAGI (reference sequence). V was shortened by 9 bases and J by 4 bases, with 16 bases between the two germline ends. CDR3 nucleotide sequence: TGTGCCAGTTCGCCAGGGTTGGGAAATCAGCCCCAGCATTTT. Amino acids: CASSPGLGNQPQHF.

J is TRBJ1-1 and V is TRBV30, with TRBD1 matching over 9 bases. CDR3 length: 13 amino acids. Germline CDR1 reads GTSNPN; CDR2 reads SVGIG (reference sequence). Germline trimming cut 2 bases from V and 4 bases from J; bases unmatched to any gene: 2. The CDR3 region is CAWSSTGGTEAFF. DNA for the CDR3: TGTGCCTGGAGTTCGACAGGGGGCACTGAAGCTTTCTTT.

V is TRBV7-9 and J is TRBJ2-1; TRBD1 is a possible D gene (6 bases). The CDR3 contains 16 residues. Trimming removed 5 bases from V and 7 bases from J, with 21 bases in between. Looked up from germline, CDR1 is SEHNR and CDR2 is FQNEAQ (reference sequence). The CDR3 sequence: CASSHLGQTSKNEQFF. In nucleotides, the CDR3 is TGTGCCAGCAGCCATCTTGGACAGACTTCCAAGAATGAGCAGTTCTTC.

The rearrangement joins TRBV28 to TRBJ1-4, with 7 bases aligning to TRBD1. CDR1 and CDR2 (germline): MDHEN, SYDVKM. The CDR3 runs to 15 residues. J gave up 3 bases and V 6 bases, and 7 bases lay outside the gene matches. This CDR3 reads CASRNSGTANEKLFF. The CDR3 DNA reads TGTGCCAGCAGGAATTCGGGGACAGCTAATGAAAAACTGTTTTTT.

This clone was counted only a few times. This sequence joins TRBV9 and TRBJ2-7; D possibly corresponds to TRBD1 (5 bases). The CDR3 length is 13 residues. Deletions cut 3 bases from V and 4 bases from J, with 11 bases between. Germline V lookup: CDR1 SGDLS, CDR2 YYNGEE. CDR3 loop: CASSAGSDYEQYF. CDR3 DNA: TGTGCCAGCAGCGCAGGGTCCGATTACGAGCAGTACTTC.

This clone was seen ten or more times. Other DNA sequences of this sample code for an identical CDR3. This sequence joins TRBV4-3 and TRBJ1-2, with TRBD1 matching over 10 bases. The germline CDR1 and CDR2 sequences are LGHNA and YSLEER. The CDR3 extends over 14 amino acids. Trimming removed 1 base from V and 8 bases from J; junction bases left unmatched: 4. The CDR3 reads CASSQGQGAEGYTF. In DNA, the CDR3 is TGCGCCAGCAGCCAAGGACAGGGGGCGGAGGGCTACACCTTC.

This clone was seen a handful of times. The chain couples TRBV7-9 to TRBJ2-2; D is uncertain. V lost 6 bases, J lost 5 bases, and 4 bases lay in between. The CDR3 runs 11 residues. The germline CDR1 and CDR2 sequences are SEHNR and FQNEAQ (reference sequence). The CDR3 DNA reads as TGTGCCAGCAGTCGGACCGGGGAGCTGTTTTTT. This translates into CASSRTGELFF.

This clone came up a few times. The V call is TRBV7-3, the J call TRBJ2-2, with D possibly matching TRBD2 (5 bases). Per the germline V gene, CDR1 is SGHTA and CDR2 is FQGTGA. The CDR3 runs 13 residues. V gave up 4 bases and J gave up 6 bases, with 9 bases separating them. As DNA, the CDR3 is TGTGCCAGCAGCTCCGCGGAGGCCGGGGAGCTGTTTTTT. Translated, it gives CASSSAEAGELFF.

The chain combines TRBV5-5 with TRBJ2-3; D ambiguous. V was shortened by 4 bases and J by 3 bases, with 3 bases between the two germline ends. CDR3 length: 11 residues. The germline gives CDR1 SGHKS, CDR2 YYEKEE (reference sequence). The CDR3: CASSVTDTQYF. The CDR3 nucleotides are TGTGCCAGCAGCGTAACAGATACGCAGTATTTT.

The sample holds a few counts of this clone. The rearrangement joins TRBV9 to TRBJ1-4, with D unclear. The V end was cut by 0 bases, the J end by 2 bases, with 11 bases between. CDR1 and CDR2 from the germline V gene are SGDLS and YYNGEE. This CDR3 contains 16 residues. The CDR3 nucleotides are TGTGCCAGCAGCGTAGCATCGACCGGGACTAATGAAAAACTGTTTTTT. Its protein product is CASSVASTGTNEKLFF. Full variable domain (rest looked up from reference TRBV9 and TRBJ1-4): DSGVTQTPKHLITATGQRVTLRCSPRSGDLSVYWYQQSLDQGLQFLIQYYNGEERAKGNILERFSAQQFPDLHSELNLSSLELGDSALYFCASSVASTGTNEKLFFGSGTQLSVL.

This clone has only a few counts. The chain carries TRBV18 and TRBJ2-1, with D perhaps TRBD2 (5 bases). The germline CDR1 and CDR2 sequences are KGHSH and LQKENI. The V and J ends lost 3 bases and 0 bases respectively, with 18 bases between them. The CDR3 has 18 residues. CDR3 sequence (DNA): TGTGCCAGCTCACCGCGGTTTCGCGAGGGTGCCTCCTACAATGAGCAGTTCTTC. Translated, it gives CASSPRFREGASYNEQFF.

The chain employs TRBV5-4 and TRBJ2-1, with D perhaps TRBD2 (6 bases). The ends were cut back, 0 bases at V and 3 bases at J, with 13 bases in the middle. Germline V lookup: CDR1 SGHNT, CDR2 YYREEE (reference sequence). The CDR3 has 16 amino acids. DNA of the CDR3: TGTGCCAGCAGCTTGGAGGGACTGGGGGTCTACAATGAGCAGTTCTTC. This encodes CASSLEGLGVYNEQFF. The full variable domain, in which reference TRBV5-4 and TRBJ2-1 provide the parts outside the CDR3, is ETGVTQSPTHLIKTRGQQVTLRCSSQSGHNTVSWYQQALGQGPQFIFQYYREEENGRGNFPPRFSGLQFPNYSSELNVNALELDDSALYLCASSLEGLGVYNEQFFGPGTRLTVL.

The chain uses TRBV5-1 and TRBJ2-5, with TRBD1 matching over 7 bases. CDR1 and CDR2 from the germline V gene are SGHRS and YFSETQ. The junction had 7 bases not matched to a gene; V was cut back by 4 bases and J by 4 bases. The CDR3 length is 14 residues. The CDR3: CASSASSGGETQYF. Written as DNA, the CDR3 is TGCGCCAGCAGCGCGTCCTCAGGGGGAGAGACCCAGTACTTC.

The count of this clone is one. This chain links TRBV5-6 with TRBJ2-2, with D perhaps TRBD1 (6 bases). CDR1 is SGHDT, CDR2 YYEEEE, per germline. CDR3 size: 14 residues. The V end lost 6 bases, the J end lost 0 bases, and 9 bases lay between the germline ends. The CDR3 DNA sequence: TGTGCCAGCAAGCAGGGGCCGAACACCGGGGAGCTGTTTTTT. Amino acid sequence: CASKQGPNTGELFF.

Comments on this clone: A read error may account for a junction end that differs from germline. The V and J genes are TRBV4-2 and TRBJ2-1; D ambiguous. The germline V gene has CDR1 LGHNA and CDR2 YNFKEQ. This CDR3 spans 15 amino acids. The CDR3 loop reads CASSQDMGLVSDLVF. In DNA, the CDR3 is TGTGCCAGCAGCCAAGATATGGGTCTAGTCTCCGATTTGGTCTTC.

V gene TRBV6-5 combines with J gene TRBJ1-2, with a weak D call TRBD1 (5 bases). The V and J ends lost 6 bases and 5 bases respectively, with 16 bases between them. The CDR3 has 14 amino acids. Germline V gene sequence: CDR1 MNHEY, CDR2 SVGAGI. CDR3 residues: CASRPDRDPYGYTF. The CDR3 DNA sequence: TGTGCCAGCAGACCTGACAGAGATCCATATGGCTACACCTTC.

The chain combines TRBV28 with TRBJ1-3; no clear D. V lost 1 base and J lost 0, with 7 bases in between. Germline loops: CDR1 MDHEN, CDR2 SYDVKM. The CDR3 is 15 residues long. Here the CDR3 reads CASSLSEDSGNTIYF. CDR3 in DNA: TGTGCCAGCAGTTTATCTGAGGACTCTGGAAACACCATATATTTT.